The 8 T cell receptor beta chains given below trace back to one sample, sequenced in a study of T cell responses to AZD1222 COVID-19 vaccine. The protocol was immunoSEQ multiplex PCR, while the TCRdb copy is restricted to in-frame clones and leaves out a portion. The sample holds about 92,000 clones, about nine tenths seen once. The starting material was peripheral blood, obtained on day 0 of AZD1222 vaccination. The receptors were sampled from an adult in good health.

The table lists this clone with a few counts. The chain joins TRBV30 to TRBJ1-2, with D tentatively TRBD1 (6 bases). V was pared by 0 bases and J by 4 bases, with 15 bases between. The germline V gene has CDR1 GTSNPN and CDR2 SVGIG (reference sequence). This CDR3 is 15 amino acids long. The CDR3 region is CAWSVRGAYVYGYTF. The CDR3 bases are TGTGCCTGGAGTGTACGGGGGGCTTATGTCTATGGCTACACCTTC.

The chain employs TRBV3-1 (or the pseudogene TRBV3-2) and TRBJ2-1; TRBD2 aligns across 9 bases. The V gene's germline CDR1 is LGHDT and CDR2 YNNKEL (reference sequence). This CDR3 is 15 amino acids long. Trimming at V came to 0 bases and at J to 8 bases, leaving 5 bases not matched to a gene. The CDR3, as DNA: TGTGCCAGCAGCCAAGAGGCTAGCGGGATCGATGAGCAGTTCTTC. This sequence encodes CASSQEASGIDEQFF.

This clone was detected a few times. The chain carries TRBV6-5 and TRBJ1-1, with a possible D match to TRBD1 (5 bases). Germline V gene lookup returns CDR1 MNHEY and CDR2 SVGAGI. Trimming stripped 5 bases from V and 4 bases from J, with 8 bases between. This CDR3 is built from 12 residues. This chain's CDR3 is CASSRDGTEAFF. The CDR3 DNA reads TGTGCCAGCAGTCGGGACGGCACTGAAGCTTTCTTT.

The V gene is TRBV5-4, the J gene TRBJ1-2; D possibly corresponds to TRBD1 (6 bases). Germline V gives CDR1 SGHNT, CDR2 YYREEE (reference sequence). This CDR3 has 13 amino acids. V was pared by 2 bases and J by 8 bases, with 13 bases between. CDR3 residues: CASSLQGPGGYTF. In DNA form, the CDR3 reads TGTGCCAGCAGCTTACAGGGACCAGGGGGCTACACCTTC.

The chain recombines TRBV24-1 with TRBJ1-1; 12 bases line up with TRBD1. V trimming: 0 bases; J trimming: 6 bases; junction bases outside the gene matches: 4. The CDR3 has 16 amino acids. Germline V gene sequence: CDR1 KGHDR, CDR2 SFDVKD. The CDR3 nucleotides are TGTGCCACCAGTGATTTGGGGGACAGGGGGCCGGCTGAAGCTTTCTTT. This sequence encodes CATSDLGDRGPAEAFF.

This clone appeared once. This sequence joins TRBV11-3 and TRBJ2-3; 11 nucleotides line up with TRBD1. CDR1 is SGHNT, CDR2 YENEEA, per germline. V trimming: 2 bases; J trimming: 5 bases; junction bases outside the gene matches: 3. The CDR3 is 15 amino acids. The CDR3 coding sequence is TGTGCCAGCAGCTTAAGGGGACAGGGGGGAGATACGCAGTATTTT. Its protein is CASSLRGQGGDTQYF.

CDR3 loop: CASSREMGSGNTIYF. The CDR3, as DNA: TGTGCCAGCAGCCGCGAAATGGGATCTGGAAACACCATATATTTT. J is TRBJ1-3 and V is TRBV6-5, with no clear D. There are 15 residues in the CDR3. The germline V and J ends were trimmed by 6 bases and 1 base, with 13 bases remaining between them. Germline-derived CDR1 and CDR2 are MNHEY and SVGAGI.

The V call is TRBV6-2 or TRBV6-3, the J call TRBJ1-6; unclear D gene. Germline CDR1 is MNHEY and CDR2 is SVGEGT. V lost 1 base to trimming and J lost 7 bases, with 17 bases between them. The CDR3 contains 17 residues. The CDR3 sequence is CASSYLLAGQANSPLHF. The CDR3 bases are TGTGCCAGCAGTTACTTGCTCGCTGGGCAGGCCAATTCACCCCTCCACTTT.